This T cell receptor (beta chain) was retrieved from a study of cytomegalovirus exposure and HLA in healthy donors. Measured with immunoSEQ multiplex PCR; TCRdb has only the in-frame clones, and not every one. The table includes around 190,000 clones, approximately 86% detected once. Sequencing input: PBMCs. This sequence was found in a man in his thirties or forties in good health and CMV-seropositive.

CDR3 region: CAISLSGVYNEQFF. Here the CDR3 DNA reads TGTGCCATCAGCCTTAGCGGGGTGTACAATGAGCAGTTCTTC. The chain employs TRBV10-3 and TRBJ2-1; 8 nucleotides align to TRBD2. The CDR3 is made up of 14 amino acids. After removal of 6 bases from V and 4 bases from J, the junction contained 5 bases not matched to a gene. Germline CDR1 reads ENHRY; CDR2 reads SYGVKD.